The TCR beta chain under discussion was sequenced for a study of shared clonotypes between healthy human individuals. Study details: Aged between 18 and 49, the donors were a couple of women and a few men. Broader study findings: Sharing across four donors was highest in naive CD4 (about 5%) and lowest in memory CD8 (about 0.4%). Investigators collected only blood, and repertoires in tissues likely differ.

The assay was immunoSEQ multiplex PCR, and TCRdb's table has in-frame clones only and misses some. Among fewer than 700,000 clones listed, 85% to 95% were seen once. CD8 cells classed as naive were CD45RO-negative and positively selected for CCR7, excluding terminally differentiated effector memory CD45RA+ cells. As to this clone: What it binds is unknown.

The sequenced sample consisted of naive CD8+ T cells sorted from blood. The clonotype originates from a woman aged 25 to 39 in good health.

CDR3 residues: CASSGERGGNYGYTF. The CDR3 DNA reads TGTGCCAGCAGCGGTGAACGGGGAGGGAACTATGGCTACACCTTC. The chain carries TRBV9 and TRBJ1-2; D uncertain. The CDR3 sequence is 15 residues long. The germline gives CDR1 SGDLS, CDR2 YYNGEE. V lost 3 bases to trimming and J lost 2 bases, with 14 bases between them.